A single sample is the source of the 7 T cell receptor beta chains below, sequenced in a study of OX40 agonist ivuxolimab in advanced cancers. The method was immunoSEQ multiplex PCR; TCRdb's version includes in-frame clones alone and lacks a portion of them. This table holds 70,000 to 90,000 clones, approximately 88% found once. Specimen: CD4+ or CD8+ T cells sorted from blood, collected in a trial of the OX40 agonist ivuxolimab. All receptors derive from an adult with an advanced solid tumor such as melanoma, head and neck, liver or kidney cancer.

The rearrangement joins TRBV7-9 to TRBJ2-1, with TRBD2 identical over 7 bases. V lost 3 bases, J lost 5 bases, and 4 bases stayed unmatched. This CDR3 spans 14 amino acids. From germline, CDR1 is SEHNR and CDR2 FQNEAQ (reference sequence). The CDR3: CASSLGLADNEQFF. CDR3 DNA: TGTGCCAGCAGCTTGGGGCTAGCGGACAATGAGCAGTTCTTC.

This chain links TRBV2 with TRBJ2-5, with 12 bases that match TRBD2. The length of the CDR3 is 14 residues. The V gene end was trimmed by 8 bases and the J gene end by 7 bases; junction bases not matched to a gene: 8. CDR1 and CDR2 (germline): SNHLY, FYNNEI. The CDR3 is CASLEGLAGRTQYF. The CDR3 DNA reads TGTGCCAGCCTAGAAGGACTAGCGGGGCGGACCCAGTACTTC.

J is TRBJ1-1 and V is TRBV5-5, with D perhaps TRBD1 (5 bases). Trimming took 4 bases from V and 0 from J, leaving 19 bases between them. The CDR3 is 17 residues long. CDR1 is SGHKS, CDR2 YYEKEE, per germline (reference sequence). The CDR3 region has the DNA TGTGCCAGCAGCCGCAACGGGGGTGTGTCCATGAACACTGAAGCTTTCTTT. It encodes CASSRNGGVSMNTEAFF.

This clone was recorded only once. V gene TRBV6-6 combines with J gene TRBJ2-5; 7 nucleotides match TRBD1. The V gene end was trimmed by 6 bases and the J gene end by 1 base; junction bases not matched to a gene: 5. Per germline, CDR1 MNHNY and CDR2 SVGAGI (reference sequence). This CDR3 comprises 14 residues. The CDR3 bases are TGTGCCAGCAGCTTAGACAGGGCCCAAGAGACCCAGTACTTC. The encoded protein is CASSLDRAQETQYF.

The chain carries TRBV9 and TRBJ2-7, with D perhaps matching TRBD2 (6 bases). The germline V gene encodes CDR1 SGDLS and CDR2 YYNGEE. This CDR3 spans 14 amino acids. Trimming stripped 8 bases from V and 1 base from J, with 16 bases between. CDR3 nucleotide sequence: TGTGCCAGTGGGGGGACTCCAGGATCCTACGAGCAGTACTTC. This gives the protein CASGGTPGSYEQYF.

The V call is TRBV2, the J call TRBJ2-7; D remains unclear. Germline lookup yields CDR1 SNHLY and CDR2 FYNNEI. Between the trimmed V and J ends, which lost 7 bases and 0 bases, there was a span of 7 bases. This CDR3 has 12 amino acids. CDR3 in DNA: TGTGCCAGCAACACGGACTCCTACGAGCAGTACTTC. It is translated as CASNTDSYEQYF.

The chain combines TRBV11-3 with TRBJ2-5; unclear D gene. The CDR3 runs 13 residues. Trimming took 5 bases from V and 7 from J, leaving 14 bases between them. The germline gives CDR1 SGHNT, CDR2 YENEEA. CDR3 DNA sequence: TGTGCCAGCAGCCGGGCAGGAGAGCGGACCCAGTACTTC. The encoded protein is CASSRAGERTQYF.